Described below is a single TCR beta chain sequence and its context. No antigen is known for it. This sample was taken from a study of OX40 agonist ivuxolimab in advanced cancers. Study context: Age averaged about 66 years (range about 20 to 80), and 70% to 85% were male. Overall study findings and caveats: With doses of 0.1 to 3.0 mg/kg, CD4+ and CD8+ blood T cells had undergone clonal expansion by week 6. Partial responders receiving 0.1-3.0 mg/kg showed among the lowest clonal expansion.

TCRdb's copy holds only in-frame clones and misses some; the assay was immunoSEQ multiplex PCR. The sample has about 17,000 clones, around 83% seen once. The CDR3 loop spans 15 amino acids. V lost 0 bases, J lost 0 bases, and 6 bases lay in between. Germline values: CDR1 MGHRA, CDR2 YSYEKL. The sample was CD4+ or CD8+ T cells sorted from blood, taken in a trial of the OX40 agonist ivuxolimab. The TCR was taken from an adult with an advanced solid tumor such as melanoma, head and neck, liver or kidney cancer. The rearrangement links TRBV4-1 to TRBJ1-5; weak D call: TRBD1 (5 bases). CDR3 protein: CASSQEGDSNQPQHF. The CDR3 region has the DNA TGCGCCAGCAGCCAAGAAGGGGATAGCAATCAGCCCCAGCATTTT.